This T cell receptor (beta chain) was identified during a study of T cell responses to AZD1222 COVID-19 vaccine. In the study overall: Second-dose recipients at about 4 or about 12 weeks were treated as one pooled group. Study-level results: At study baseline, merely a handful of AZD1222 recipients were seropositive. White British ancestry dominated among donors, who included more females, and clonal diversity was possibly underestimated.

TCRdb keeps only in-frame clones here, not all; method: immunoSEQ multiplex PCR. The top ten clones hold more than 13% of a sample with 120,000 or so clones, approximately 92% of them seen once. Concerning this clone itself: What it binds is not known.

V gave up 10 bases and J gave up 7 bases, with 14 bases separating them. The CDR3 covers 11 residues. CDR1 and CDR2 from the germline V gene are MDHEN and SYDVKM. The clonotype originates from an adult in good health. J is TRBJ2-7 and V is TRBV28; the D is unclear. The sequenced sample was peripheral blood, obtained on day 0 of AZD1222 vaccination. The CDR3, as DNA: TGTGCCACTGCTTATCTAGTGGAGCAGTACTTC. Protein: CATAYLVEQYF.